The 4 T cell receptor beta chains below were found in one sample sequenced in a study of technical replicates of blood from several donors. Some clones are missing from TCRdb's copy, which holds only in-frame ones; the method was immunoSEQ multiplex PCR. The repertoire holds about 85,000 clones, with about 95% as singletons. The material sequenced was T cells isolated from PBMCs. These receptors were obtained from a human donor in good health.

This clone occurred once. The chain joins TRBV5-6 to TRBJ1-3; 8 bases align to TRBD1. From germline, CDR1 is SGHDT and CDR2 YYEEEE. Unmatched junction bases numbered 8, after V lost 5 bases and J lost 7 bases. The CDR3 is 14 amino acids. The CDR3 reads CASRLQGAKNTIYF. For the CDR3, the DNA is TGTGCCAGCAGGTTGCAGGGGGCGAAGAACACCATATATTTT.

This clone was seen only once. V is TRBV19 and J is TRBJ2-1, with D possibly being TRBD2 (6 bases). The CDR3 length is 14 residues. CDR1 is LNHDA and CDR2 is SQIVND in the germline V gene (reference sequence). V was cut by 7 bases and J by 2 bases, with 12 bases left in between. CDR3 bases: TGTGCCAGTACCCCCGGGAGCGCCTACAATGAGCAGTTCTTC. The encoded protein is CASTPGSAYNEQFF. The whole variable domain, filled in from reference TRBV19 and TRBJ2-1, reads DGGITQSPKYLFRKEGQNVTLSCEQNLNHDAMYWYRQDPGQGLRLIYYSQIVNDFQKGDIAEGYSVSREKKESFPLTVTSAQKNPTAFYLCASTPGSAYNEQFFGPGTRLTVL.

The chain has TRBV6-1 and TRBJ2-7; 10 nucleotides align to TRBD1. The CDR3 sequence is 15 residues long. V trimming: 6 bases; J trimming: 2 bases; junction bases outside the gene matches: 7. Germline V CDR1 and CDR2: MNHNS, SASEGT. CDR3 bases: TGTGCCAGCAGCCCCCTCGGGACAGGGGCCTACGAGCAGTACTTC. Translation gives CASSPLGTGAYEQYF.

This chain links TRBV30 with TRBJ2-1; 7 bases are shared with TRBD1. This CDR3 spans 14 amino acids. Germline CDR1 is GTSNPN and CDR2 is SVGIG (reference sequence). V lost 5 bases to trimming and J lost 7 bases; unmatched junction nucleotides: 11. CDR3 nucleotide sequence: TGTGCCTGGGCGAGACAGGGCCGTAGTAATGAGCAGTTCTTC. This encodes CAWARQGRSNEQFF.